The 25 T cell receptor beta chains in this list originate from one sample, sequenced in a study of read filtering for tumor transcriptome and immune sequencing. The library was built from 400 ng RNA with molecular barcoded adaptors for alpha/delta and beta/gamma chains. Via MiXCR, TCRdb re-called the reads, giving one row per CDR3 protein. The profile covers 50,000 or so distinct CDR3 sequences, with 9.5% to 15% appearing a single time and 14% to 15% taken by the ten largest. Sequenced material: a population of CD138-negative cells sorted from bone marrow. Receptors were obtained from a donor at least 40 years old with multiple myeloma.

This clonotype was found many times. The rearrangement links TRBV29-1 to TRBJ2-5, with 7 bases aligning to TRBD1. CDR3 length: 16 amino acids. V was clipped by 3 bases and J by 2 bases; unmatched bases: 12. Germline lookup yields CDR1 SQVTM and CDR2 ANQGSEA. The CDR3 is CSVDTPPTGHQETQYF. As DNA, the CDR3 is TGCAGCGTTGATACCCCACCGACAGGGCATCAAGAGACCCAGTACTTC.

This clonotype showed up many times. V usage is TRBV6-1 and J usage is TRBJ2-1; D not certain. Trimming cost V 2 bases and J 3 bases, with 5 bases left between them. The CDR3 contains 13 residues. Germline values: CDR1 MNHNS, CDR2 SASEGT. The CDR3 DNA follows: TGTGCCAGCAGTGAACTAATCTACAATGAGCAGTTCTTC. The encoded protein is CASSELIYNEQFF.

Comments on this clonotype: A read error is possible here, since a much larger clone lies one base away. V is TRBV5-1 and J is TRBJ1-1; weak D call: TRBD1 (6 bases). The CDR3 covers 13 residues. The germline V gene has CDR1 SGHRS and CDR2 YFSETQ. This chain's CDR3 is CASSEQGNTDAFF. CDR3 DNA sequence: TGCGCCAGCAGCGAGCAGGGGAACACTGATGCTTTCTTT.

This clonotype was found many times. The chain couples TRBV7-3 to TRBJ2-1; tentative D call: TRBD2 (6 bases). The CDR3 loop spans 16 amino acids. Germline V gives CDR1 SGHTA, CDR2 FQGTGA. Deletions cut 5 bases from V and 4 bases from J, with 18 bases between. The CDR3: CASSLEGLPGYNEQFF. The CDR3 bases are TGTGCCAGCAGCCTGGAGGGACTCCCAGGGTACAATGAGCAGTTCTTC.

This clonotype was seen many times. The genes are TRBV3-1 and TRBJ2-7; 8 nucleotides align to TRBD2. Trimming removed 0 bases from V and 7 bases from J; junction bases left unmatched: 11. This CDR3 comprises 16 residues. Germline CDR1 is LGHDT and CDR2 is YNNKEL (reference sequence). This chain's CDR3 is CASSQDWPGGRGEQYF. The CDR3 region has the DNA TGTGCCAGCAGCCAAGATTGGCCGGGAGGGCGTGGTGAGCAGTACTTC.

Details on this clonotype: A much more abundant neighbour one base away suggests this may be a read error. The conserved closing phenylalanine or tryptophan is absent in this CDR3, likely reflecting a read error. The genes are TRBV7-2 and TRBJ2-2; 8 bases fit TRBD2. The CDR3 covers 15 residues. V lost 4 bases and J lost 3; bases outside the gene matches: 4. Germline loops: CDR1 SGHTA, CDR2 FQGNSA. The CDR3, as DNA: TGTGCCAGCAGCTCCTTAGCGGGACACACCGGGGAGCTGTTTTCT. Its protein is CASSSLAGHTGELFS.

At least ten counts were recorded for this clonotype. J is TRBJ2-2 and V is TRBV21-1; TRBD2, the table's D call, was not compared with the DNA. TRBV21-1 is a pseudogene segment. CDR3 length: 16 amino acids. The CDR3 DNA reads as TGTGCCAGCCGCGGGACTAGCGGGAGGGCCCTCGGGGAGCTGTTTTTT. Its protein product is CASRGTSGRALGELFF.

This clonotype was detected many times. The J gene is TRBJ2-6, the V gene TRBV7-2; no clear D gene. This CDR3 has 13 amino acids. V gave up 1 base and J gave up 9 bases, with 7 bases separating them. Germline V lookup: CDR1 SGHTA, CDR2 FQGNSA. CDR3 sequence reads: CASSLEHLNVLTF. The CDR3 bases are TGTGCCAGCAGCTTAGAACACCTCAACGTCCTGACTTTC.

By frequency in the sample, this clonotype is medium-sized. The CDR3 loop is CASSQGSGILNEQFF. The CDR3 coding sequence is TGTGCCAGCAGCCAAGGTAGCGGGATTCTAAATGAGCAGTTCTTC. V usage is TRBV14 and J usage is TRBJ2-1, with TRBD2 matching 8 bases. With 1 base clipped from V and 7 bases from J, the junction kept 6 bases outside the gene matches. Germline V gene data show CDR1 as SGHDN and CDR2 as FVKESK. The CDR3 has 15 amino acids.

This clonotype showed up just a few times. The chain recombines TRBV19 with TRBJ2-2, with D tentatively TRBD1 or TRBD2 (5 bases each). Germline assignment: CDR1 LNHDA and CDR2 SQIVND (reference sequence). CDR3 size: 17 residues. V was trimmed by 8 bases and J by 0 bases, leaving 19 bases between them. CDR3 region: CASGDYQGRTNTGELFF. CDR3 bases: TGTGCCAGTGGGGATTACCAGGGACGGACGAACACCGGGGAGCTGTTTTTT.

CDR3 DNA sequence: TGTGCCAGCAGCGCAGACAGGGATCAGCCCCAGCATTTT. Translated, it gives CASSADRDQPQHF. The chain recombines TRBV7-9 with TRBJ1-5; 7 bases match TRBD1. Trimming at V came to 5 bases and at J to 5 bases, leaving 3 bases not matched to a gene. The CDR3 has 13 amino acids. From germline, CDR1 is SEHNR and CDR2 FQNEAQ (reference sequence).

This clonotype appeared many times. This sequence joins TRBV7-8 and TRBJ1-2, with a possible D match to TRBD1 (5 bases). V lost 1 base and J lost 4, with 10 bases in between. The germline gives CDR1 SGHVS, CDR2 FQNEAQ. The CDR3 extends over 14 amino acids. CDR3 in DNA: TGTGCCAGCAGCTTAGTAGCAGGGCTCTATGGCTACACCTTC. It translates to CASSLVAGLYGYTF.

This clonotype was counted many times. V gene TRBV29-1 combines with J gene TRBJ2-5; 13 nucleotides agree with TRBD2. Germline lookup yields CDR1 SQVTM and CDR2 ANQGSEA. The V gene end was trimmed by 0 bases and the J gene end by 4 bases; junction bases not matched to a gene: 20. This CDR3 has 21 amino acids. The CDR3 DNA is TGCAGCGTTGAAGATTGGTTTTATGAGGGACTAGCGGGACCAAAAGGAGAGACCCAGTACTTC. Translated: CSVEDWFYEGLAGPKGETQYF. Variable domain in full (rest from reference TRBV29-1 and TRBJ2-5): SAVISQKPSRDICQRGTSLTIQCQVDSQVTMMFWYRQQPGQSLTLIATANQGSEATYESGFVIDKFPISRPNLTFSTLTVSNMSPEDSSIYLCSVEDWFYEGLAGPKGETQYFGPGTRLLVL.

This clonotype was detected ten times or more. The genes are TRBV4-3 and TRBJ2-3; D unresolved. The germline gives CDR1 LGHNA, CDR2 YSLEER. The length of the CDR3 is 15 residues. V was cut by 2 bases and J by 2 bases, with 11 bases left in between. Here the CDR3 DNA reads TGCGCCAGCAGCCAATATGGCAGAACCACAGATACGCAGTATTTT. Translation: CASSQYGRTTDTQYF.

The sample holds many counts of this clonotype. The chain joins TRBV28 to TRBJ2-7; maybe TRBD1 (5 bases). Trimming removed 7 bases from V and 7 bases from J, with 11 bases in between. The V gene's germline CDR1 is MDHEN and CDR2 SYDVKM. This CDR3 has 11 amino acids. CDR3 bases: TGTGCCAGCACCCGACCAGGGGAGCAGTACTTC. This translates into CASTRPGEQYF.

This clonotype has at least ten counts. The chain employs TRBV20-1 and TRBJ2-1, with D tentatively TRBD1 or TRBD2 (5 bases each). V was cut by 3 bases and J by 7 bases, with 16 bases left in between. The CDR3 contains 14 residues. Germline assignment: CDR1 DFQATT and CDR2 SNEGSKA (reference sequence). The CDR3 region is CSARLGVGRNEQFF. In DNA, the CDR3 is TGCAGTGCTAGGCTGGGAGTGGGACGAAATGAGCAGTTCTTC.

About this clonotype: With a much larger clone just one base away, this may be a read error. The chain recombines TRBV7-3 with TRBJ1-5; 9 positions agree with TRBD1. The CDR3 consists of 16 residues. Per germline, CDR1 SGHTA and CDR2 FQGTGA. CDR3 bases: TGTGCCAGCAGCCCGGGACAGGGTGGTAGCGATCAGCCCCAGCATTTT. Translated, it gives CASSPGQGGSDQPQHF.

This clonotype was counted at least ten times. V and J are TRBV28 and TRBJ2-7; D is ambiguous. V was trimmed by 2 bases and J by 2 bases, leaving 7 bases between them. The CDR3 contains 13 residues. CDR1 is MDHEN and CDR2 is SYDVKM in the germline V gene. This chain's CDR3 is CASSLGSTYEQYF. The CDR3 nucleotides read TGTGCCAGCAGTTTAGGCAGCACCTACGAGCAGTACTTC.

V is TRBV20-1 and J is TRBJ2-3; D possibly corresponds to TRBD2 (5 bases). CDR1 and CDR2 from the germline V gene are DFQATT and SNEGSKA (reference sequence). The CDR3 runs to 12 residues. V dropped 6 bases and J dropped 4 bases, with 11 bases sitting between them. CDR3 bases: TGCAGTGCCTGGGTCGGGGCAGATACGCAGTATTTT. This translates into CSAWVGADTQYF.

The table lists this clonotype with a count of one. A read error may be the cause here, since a much bigger clone is one base away. The chain is built from TRBV2 and TRBJ2-7; the match to TRBD1 covers 7 bases. Per germline, CDR1 SNHLY and CDR2 FYNNEI. Unmatched junction bases numbered 14, after V lost 6 bases and J lost 3 bases. The CDR3 is made up of 16 amino acids. For the CDR3, the DNA is TGTGCCAGCAGGGAACTTTCGCGGACAGGAATCTACGAGCAGTACTTC. Translating gives CASRELSRTGIYEQYF.

This clonotype has at least ten counts. The chain is built from TRBV19 and TRBJ2-1, with 10 bases matching TRBD2. The trim removed 5 bases at V and 4 bases at J, leaving 8 bases unmatched. From germline, CDR1 is LNHDA and CDR2 SQIVND (reference sequence). CDR3 length equals 16 residues. CDR3 residues: CASSSAGTSVYNEQFF. The CDR3 DNA reads TGTGCCAGTAGTTCAGCCGGGACTAGCGTTTACAATGAGCAGTTCTTC. Together with reference TRBV19 and TRBJ2-1, the CDR3 gives the full variable domain: DGGITQSPKYLFRKEGQNVTLSCEQNLNHDAMYWYRQDPGQGLRLIYYSQIVNDFQKGDIAEGYSVSREKKESFPLTVTSAQKNPTAFYLCASSSAGTSVYNEQFFGPGTRLTVL.

This clonotype has ten or more counts. This chain connects TRBV10-3 to TRBJ2-5; 8 nucleotides agree with TRBD2. The CDR3 consists of 14 residues. V trimming: 5 bases; J trimming: 5 bases; junction bases outside the gene matches: 7. Germline CDR1 and CDR2: ENHRY and SYGVKD. The CDR3: CAISSGGRLETQYF. CDR3 bases: TGTGCCATCAGTAGCGGGGGCAGGTTGGAGACCCAGTACTTC.

There are many counts of this clonotype. The chain links TRBV7-8 to TRBJ2-5; D remains ambiguous. The germline gives CDR1 SGHVS, CDR2 FQNEAQ. V lost 4 bases and J lost 0, with 9 bases in between. The CDR3 is 14 amino acids. CDR3 sequence reads: CASSSLEDQETQYF. DNA for the CDR3: TGTGCCAGCAGCTCTTTAGAGGACCAAGAGACCCAGTACTTC.

This clonotype was seen ten or more times. V and J are TRBV5-1 and TRBJ2-1; D unresolved. Trimming took 3 bases from V and 1 from J, leaving 14 bases between them. Germline V gene sequence: CDR1 SGHRS, CDR2 YFSETQ. The CDR3 is made up of 16 amino acids. CDR3 loop: CASSSSSYGSYNEQFF. The DNA of the CDR3 is TGCGCCAGCAGCTCTTCGTCTTATGGTTCCTACAATGAGCAGTTCTTC.

Notes on this clonotype: A read error likely explains this, since a far larger clone differs by one base. The chain links TRBV6-1 to TRBJ1-1, with D possibly TRBD1 on 6 matching bases. This CDR3 region has 15 residues. CDR1 and CDR2 from the germline V gene are MNHNS and SASEGT. Here the CDR3 reads CTSRGRTLGNTEAFF. The CDR3 bases are TGTACCAGCAGGGGTCGGACGTTGGGGAACACTGAAGCTTTCTTT.